Given below is one T cell receptor beta chain in context. Its antigen is as yet unknown. Sequencing was performed with immunoSEQ multiplex PCR; in TCRdb, only in-frame clones are kept and a portion is missing. The sample yields about 66,000 clones, roughly 71% seen once. Germline V gives CDR1 GTSNPN, CDR2 SVGIG (reference sequence). This CDR3 comprises 13 residues. Germline trimming cut 2 bases from V and 8 bases from J; bases unmatched to any gene: 5. The sample comes from a study of a mutant IDH1 vaccine in newly diagnosed glioma. Time point indicated: week 35, safety follow-up. The investigators gave 300 ug of mutant IDH1 20-mer peptide in each vaccine dose, together with topical imiquimod.

The starting material was PBMCs, obtained from a glioma patient whose treatment included an IDH1 peptide vaccine. The genes are TRBV30 and TRBJ1-5, with TRBD1 matching 8 bases. The receptor comes from a man aged 50 or older with glioma. The CDR3 DNA follows: TGTGCCTGGAGTAACAGGGGGGTTGAGCCCCAGCATTTT. Encoded protein: CAWSNRGVEPQHF.